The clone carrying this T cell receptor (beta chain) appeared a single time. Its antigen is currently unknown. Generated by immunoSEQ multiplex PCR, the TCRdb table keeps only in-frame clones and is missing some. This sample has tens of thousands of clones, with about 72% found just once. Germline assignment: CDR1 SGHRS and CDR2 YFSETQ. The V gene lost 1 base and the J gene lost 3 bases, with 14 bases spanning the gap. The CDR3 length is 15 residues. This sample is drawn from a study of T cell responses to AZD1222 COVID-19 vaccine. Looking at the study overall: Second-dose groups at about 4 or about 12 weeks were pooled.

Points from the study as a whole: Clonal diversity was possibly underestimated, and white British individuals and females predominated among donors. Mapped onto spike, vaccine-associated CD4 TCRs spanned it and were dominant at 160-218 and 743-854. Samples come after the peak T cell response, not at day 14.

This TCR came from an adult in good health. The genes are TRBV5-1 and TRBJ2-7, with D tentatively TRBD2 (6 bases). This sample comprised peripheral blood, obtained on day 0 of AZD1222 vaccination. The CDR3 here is CASSLTGVLNYEQYF. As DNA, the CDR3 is TGCGCCAGCAGCTTGACGGGGGTTCTCAACTACGAGCAGTACTTC.